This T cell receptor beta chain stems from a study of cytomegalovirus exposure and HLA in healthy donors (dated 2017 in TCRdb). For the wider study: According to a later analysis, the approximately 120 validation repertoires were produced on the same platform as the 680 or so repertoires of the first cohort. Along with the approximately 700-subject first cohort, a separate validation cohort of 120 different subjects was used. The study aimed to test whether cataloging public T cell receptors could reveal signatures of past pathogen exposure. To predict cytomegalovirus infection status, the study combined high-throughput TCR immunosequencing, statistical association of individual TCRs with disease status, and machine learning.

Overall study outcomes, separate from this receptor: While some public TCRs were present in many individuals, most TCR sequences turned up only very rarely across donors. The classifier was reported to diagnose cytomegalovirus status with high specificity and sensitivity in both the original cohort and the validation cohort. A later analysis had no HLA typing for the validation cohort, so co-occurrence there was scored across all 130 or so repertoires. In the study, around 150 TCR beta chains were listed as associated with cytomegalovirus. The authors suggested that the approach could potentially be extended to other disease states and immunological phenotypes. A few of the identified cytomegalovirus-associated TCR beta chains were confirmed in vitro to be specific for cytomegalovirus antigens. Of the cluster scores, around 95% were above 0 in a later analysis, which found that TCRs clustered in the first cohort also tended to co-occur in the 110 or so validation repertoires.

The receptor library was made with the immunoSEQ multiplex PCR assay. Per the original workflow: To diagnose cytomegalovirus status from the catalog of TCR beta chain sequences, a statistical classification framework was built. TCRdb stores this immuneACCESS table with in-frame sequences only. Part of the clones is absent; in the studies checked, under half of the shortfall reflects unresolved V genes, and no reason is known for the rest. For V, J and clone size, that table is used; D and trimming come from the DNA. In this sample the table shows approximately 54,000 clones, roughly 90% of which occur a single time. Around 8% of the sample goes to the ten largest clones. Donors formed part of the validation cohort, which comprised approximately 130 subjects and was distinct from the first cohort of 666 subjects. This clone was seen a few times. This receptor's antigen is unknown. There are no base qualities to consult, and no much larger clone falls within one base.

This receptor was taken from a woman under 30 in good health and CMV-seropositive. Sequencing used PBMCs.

CDR3 region: CASSSGLGEQFF. The DNA is as follows: TGTGCCAGCAGTTCGGGACTAGGTGAGCAGTTCTTC. The rearranged segments are TRBV6-4 and TRBJ2-1; TRBD2 lines up with 8 middle nucleotides. The germline V gene yields MRHNA for CDR1 and SNTAGT for CDR2. After removal of 5 bases from V and 9 bases from J, the junction retains 3 bases not matched to a gene. The CDR3 goes from the cysteine to the phenylalanine over 12 residues. The CDR3 DNA has 36 bases and is translated from base 1.